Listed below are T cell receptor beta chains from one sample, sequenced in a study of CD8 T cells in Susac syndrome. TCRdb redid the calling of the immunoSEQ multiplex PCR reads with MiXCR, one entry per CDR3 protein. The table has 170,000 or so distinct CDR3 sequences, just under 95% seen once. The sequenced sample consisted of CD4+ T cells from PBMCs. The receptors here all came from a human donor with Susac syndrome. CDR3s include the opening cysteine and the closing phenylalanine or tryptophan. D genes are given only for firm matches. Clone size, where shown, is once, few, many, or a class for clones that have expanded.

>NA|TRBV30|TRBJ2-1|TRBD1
CAWSRDRVNEQFF
TGTGCCTGGAGCCGGGACAGGGTAAATGAGCAGTTCTTC
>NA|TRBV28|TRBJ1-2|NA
CASRSPGGYTF
TGTGCCAGCAGATCCCCGGGCGGCTACACCTTC
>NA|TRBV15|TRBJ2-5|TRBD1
CATSTSGQQFQETQYF
TGTGCCACCAGCACCTCGGGACAGCAGTTCCAAGAGACCCAGTACTTC
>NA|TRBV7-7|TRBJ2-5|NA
CASSSSTQETQYF
TGTGCTAGCAGCTCCTCCACCCAAGAGACCCAGTACTTC
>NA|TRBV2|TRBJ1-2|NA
CASSAANYGYTF
TGTGCCAGCAGTGCAGCTAACTATGGCTACACCTTC
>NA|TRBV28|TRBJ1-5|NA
CASSSRGFRKANQPQHF
TGTGCCAGCAGTTCCCGAGGGTTTCGGAAGGCTAATCAGCCCCAGCATTTT
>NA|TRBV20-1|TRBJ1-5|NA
CSASPSFGGNQPQHF
TGCAGTGCTAGCCCCTCATTTGGCGGGAATCAGCCCCAGCATTTT
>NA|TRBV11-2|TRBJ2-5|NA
CASSLVGGKGQETQYF
TGTGCCAGCAGCTTAGTCGGTGGGAAGGGACAAGAGACCCAGTACTTC
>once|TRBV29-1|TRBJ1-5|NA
CSVGDKVNQPQHF
TGCAGCGTGGGGGACAAAGTCAATCAGCCCCAGCATTTT
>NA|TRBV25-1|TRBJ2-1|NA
CASSAPLSSYNEQFF
TGTGCCAGCAGTGCCCCCTTGAGCTCCTACAATGAGCAGTTCTTC
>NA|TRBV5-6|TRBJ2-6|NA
CASSAASGANVLTF
TGTGCCAGCAGCGCCGCCTCTGGGGCCAACGTCCTGACTTTC
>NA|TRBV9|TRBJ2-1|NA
CASSVWEGYNEQFF
TGTGCCAGCAGCGTATGGGAAGGGTACAATGAGCAGTTCTTC
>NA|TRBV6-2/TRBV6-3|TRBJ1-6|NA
CASSYLSGNSPLHF
TGTGCCAGCAGTTATCTGTCCGGGAATTCACCCCTCCACTTT
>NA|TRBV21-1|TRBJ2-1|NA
CASSKSTGVPSANEQFF
TGTGCCAGCAGCAAATCAACAGGGGTGCCATCGGCCAATGAGCAGTTCTTC
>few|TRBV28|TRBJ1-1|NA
CASSLSPDTEAFF
TGTGCCAGCAGTTTGTCGCCGGACACTGAAGCTTTCTTT
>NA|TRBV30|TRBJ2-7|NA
CAWNVGEHYEQYF
TGTGCCTGGAATGTGGGGGAGCACTACGAGCAGTACTTC
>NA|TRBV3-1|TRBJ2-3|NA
CASSSPVEDTQYF
TGTGCCAGCAGCTCTCCAGTTGAAGATACGCAGTATTTT
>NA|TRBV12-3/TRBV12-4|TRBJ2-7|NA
CASMEWGSNEQYF
TGTGCCAGCATGGAATGGGGGTCCAACGAGCAGTACTTC
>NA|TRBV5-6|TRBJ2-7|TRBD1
CASNTLGDRGTYEQYF
TGTGCCAGCAATACACTCGGGGACAGGGGGACCTACGAGCAGTACTTC